The 18 T cell receptor beta chains below come from one sample, sequenced in a study of T cells after posttransplantation cyclophosphamide. Clones were sequenced by immunoSEQ multiplex PCR, and TCRdb holds only the in-frame ones, with some missing. The sample yields 45,000 or so clones, roughly nine tenths seen once. Sequencing used PBMCs. The receptors come from a woman in her fifties or sixties in good health and a related stem cell transplant donor.

The chain joins TRBV27 to TRBJ1-2; TRBD1 agrees at 7 bases. From germline, CDR1 is MNHEY and CDR2 SMNVEV (reference sequence). This CDR3 is built from 14 residues. Losses at the gene ends were 5 bases for V and 4 bases for J; bases not matched to a gene: 7. CDR3 loop: CASSAEPGGYGYTF. CDR3 sequence (DNA): TGTGCCAGCAGTGCCGAACCAGGGGGCTATGGCTACACCTTC.

The rearrangement links TRBV4-1 to TRBJ1-2; a weak D match, TRBD1 (5 bases). The germline V and J ends were trimmed by 4 bases and 4 bases, with 13 bases remaining between them. Germline V lookup: CDR1 MGHRA, CDR2 YSYEKL. The CDR3 spans 14 residues. CDR3 residues: CASSPEEGLYGYTF. In DNA form, the CDR3 reads TGCGCCAGCAGCCCCGAGGAGGGACTCTATGGCTACACCTTC.

The genes are TRBV7-9 and TRBJ1-1; TRBD1 agrees at 8 bases. Germline V gene sequence: CDR1 SEHNR, CDR2 FQNEAQ (reference sequence). V was clipped by 3 bases and J by 1 base; unmatched bases: 4. CDR3 size: 15 residues. The CDR3 DNA reads as TGTGCCAGCAGCTTCGGACAGGGAACGAACACTGAAGCTTTCTTT. It translates to CASSFGQGTNTEAFF.

The V gene is TRBV5-1, the J gene TRBJ2-2; 8 nucleotides agree with TRBD1. V lost 4 bases and J lost 5; bases outside the gene matches: 7. The CDR3 runs to 15 residues. Germline CDR1 SGHRS, CDR2 YFSETQ. In nucleotides, the CDR3 is TGCGCCAGCAGCCGGGGACAGGACGAGACCGGGGAGCTGTTTTTT. The encoded protein is CASSRGQDETGELFF.

Only one count was recorded for this clone. V gene TRBV6-5 combines with J gene TRBJ1-6, with D possibly TRBD1 on 5 matching bases. V lost 0 bases and J 5 bases, leaving 8 bases between the germline ends. This CDR3 is 15 amino acids long. The germline V gene has CDR1 MNHEY and CDR2 SVGAGI. CDR3 residues: CASSYSRQNNSPLHF. For the CDR3, the DNA is TGTGCCAGCAGTTACTCGAGACAGAATAATTCACCCCTCCACTTT.

In this sample, this clone turned up a few times. The chain couples TRBV7-2 to TRBJ2-1; 11 bases are a match to TRBD2. Trimming took 7 bases from V and 0 from J; bases not matched to a gene: 5. The CDR3 is made up of 16 amino acids. Germline CDR1 reads SGHTA; CDR2 reads FQGNSA. The CDR3 loop is CASNRLAGSSYNEQFF. CDR3 bases: TGTGCCAGCAATCGACTAGCGGGGAGCTCCTACAATGAGCAGTTCTTC.

This clone turned up a few times. V and J are TRBV10-3 and TRBJ1-1, with 7 nucleotides matching TRBD1. Germline V CDR1 and CDR2: ENHRY, SYGVKD. V shed 6 bases and J 7 bases; nucleotides not matched to a gene: 2. The CDR3 has 11 amino acids. CDR3 residues: CAIRGDSEAFF. DNA for the CDR3: TGTGCCATCAGGGGGGACAGTGAAGCTTTCTTT.

The rearrangement links TRBV29-1 to TRBJ1-5; D unclear. This CDR3 contains 12 residues. Germline CDR1 SQVTM, CDR2 ANQGSEA. With 5 bases removed from V and 7 bases from J, the gap between germline ends came to 12 bases. This CDR3 is CSVSVRNQPQHF. CDR3 nucleotides: TGCAGCGTTTCGGTCCGTAACCAGCCCCAGCATTTT.

As DNA, the CDR3 is TGCGCCAGCAGCTTCAGACAGGGCCAAGAGACCCAGTACTTC. Translating gives CASSFRQGQETQYF. V gene TRBV5-1 combines with J gene TRBJ2-5; 7 nucleotides align to TRBD1. The CDR3 has 14 amino acids. Germline CDR1 SGHRS, CDR2 YFSETQ. The trim removed 2 bases at V and 1 base at J, leaving 2 bases unmatched.

The rearrangement uses TRBV19 and TRBJ1-6; TRBD1 matches 8 bases. This CDR3 is built from 15 residues. Germline CDR1 reads LNHDA; CDR2 reads SQIVND (reference sequence). V was clipped by 5 bases and J by 4 bases; unmatched bases: 4. The CDR3 reads CASSLGQDYNSPLHF. For the CDR3, the DNA is TGTGCCAGTAGTCTGGGACAGGATTATAATTCACCCCTCCACTTT.

The chain couples TRBV6-1 to TRBJ2-3; 10 nucleotides match TRBD2. Trimming took 4 bases from V and 5 from J; bases not matched to a gene: 12. Germline values: CDR1 MNHNS, CDR2 SASEGT. This CDR3 region has 17 residues. The CDR3 is CASSGLLAGTRGDTQYF. In DNA form, the CDR3 reads TGTGCCAGCAGTGGCTTACTAGCGGGGACACGGGGAGATACGCAGTATTTT.

The chain uses TRBV19 and TRBJ2-7; no clear D. This CDR3 region has 15 residues. Deletions cut 3 bases from V and 0 bases from J, with 12 bases between. Germline loops: CDR1 LNHDA, CDR2 SQIVND (reference sequence). CDR3 bases: TGTGCCAGTAGTATCCAGGCGCTCGGCTCCTACGAGCAGTACTTC. Residues: CASSIQALGSYEQYF. Looking up the rest from reference TRBV19 and TRBJ2-7 gives the full variable domain: DGGITQSPKYLFRKEGQNVTLSCEQNLNHDAMYWYRQDPGQGLRLIYYSQIVNDFQKGDIAEGYSVSREKKESFPLTVTSAQKNPTAFYLCASSIQALGSYEQYFGPGTRLTVT.

This clone was recorded only once. The V and J genes are TRBV2 and TRBJ2-7, with 7 bases identical to TRBD1. The CDR3 has 13 residues. V lost 7 bases, J lost 6 bases, and 9 bases stayed unmatched. Germline CDR1 SNHLY, CDR2 FYNNEI. The CDR3: CASMRQGSSEQYF. The CDR3 region has the DNA TGTGCCAGCATGAGACAGGGATCGTCCGAGCAGTACTTC.

The chain recombines TRBV18 with TRBJ1-5; no clear D. CDR1 and CDR2 from the germline V gene are KGHSH and LQKENI. The CDR3 loop spans 13 amino acids. With 5 bases removed from V and 7 bases from J, the gap between germline ends came to 12 bases. The CDR3 DNA reads TGTGCCAGCTCAGCGAAAAGGCGGCAGCCCCAGCATTTT. It is translated as CASSAKRRQPQHF.

The chain combines TRBV28 with TRBJ2-7, with TRBD2 matching over 9 bases. This CDR3 region has 15 residues. With 6 bases clipped from V and 2 bases from J, the junction kept 8 bases outside the gene matches. Germline V gene lookup returns CDR1 MDHEN and CDR2 SYDVKM. The CDR3 sequence is CASSASLAGAYEQYF. For the CDR3, the DNA is TGTGCCAGCAGCGCATCACTAGCGGGTGCCTACGAGCAGTACTTC.

This sequence joins TRBV30 and TRBJ2-3, with D possibly being TRBD2 (5 bases). Trimming cost V 2 bases and J 0 bases, with 12 bases left between them. Looked up from germline, CDR1 is GTSNPN and CDR2 is SVGIG (reference sequence). CDR3 length equals 15 residues. CDR3 residues: CAWSPRRSSTDTQYF. The CDR3, as DNA: TGTGCCTGGAGTCCCAGGAGGTCTAGCACAGATACGCAGTATTTT.

The chain recombines TRBV2 with TRBJ1-5; 7 bases are shared with TRBD1. CDR3 length: 15 amino acids. CDR1 and CDR2 (germline): SNHLY, FYNNEI. Unmatched junction bases numbered 6, after V lost 6 bases and J lost 1 base. The CDR3 here is CASSLQGISNQPQHF. The CDR3 nucleotides read TGTGCCAGCAGCTTACAGGGGATCAGCAATCAGCCCCAGCATTTT.

This clone was seen once. This chain joins TRBV7-9 and TRBJ1-2; 8 bases agree with TRBD1. Germline CDR1 and CDR2: SEHNR and FQNEAQ (reference sequence). V lost 6 bases to trimming and J lost 3 bases; unmatched junction nucleotides: 3. The CDR3 contains 13 residues. CDR3: CASSSDRDYGYTF. In DNA form, the CDR3 reads TGTGCCAGCAGTTCGGACAGGGACTATGGCTACACCTTC.